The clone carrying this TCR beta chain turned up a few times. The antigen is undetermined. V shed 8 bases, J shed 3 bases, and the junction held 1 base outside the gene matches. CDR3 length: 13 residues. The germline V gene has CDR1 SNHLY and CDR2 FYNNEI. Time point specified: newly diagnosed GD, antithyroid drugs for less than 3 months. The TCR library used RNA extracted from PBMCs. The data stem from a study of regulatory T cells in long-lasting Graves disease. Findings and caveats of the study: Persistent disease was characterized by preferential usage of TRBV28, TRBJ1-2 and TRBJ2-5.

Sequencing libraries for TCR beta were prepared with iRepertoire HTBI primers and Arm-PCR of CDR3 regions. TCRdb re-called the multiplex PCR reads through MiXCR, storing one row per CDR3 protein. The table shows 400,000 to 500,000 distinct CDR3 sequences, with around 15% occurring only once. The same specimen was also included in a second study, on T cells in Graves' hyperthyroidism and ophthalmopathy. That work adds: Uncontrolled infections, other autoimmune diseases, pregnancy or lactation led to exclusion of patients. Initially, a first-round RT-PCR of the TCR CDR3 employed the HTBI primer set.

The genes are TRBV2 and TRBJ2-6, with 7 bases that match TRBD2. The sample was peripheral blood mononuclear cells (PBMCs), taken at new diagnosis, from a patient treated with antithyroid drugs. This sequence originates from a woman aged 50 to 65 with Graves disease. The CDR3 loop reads CASGTNGANVLTF. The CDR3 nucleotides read TGTGCCAGCGGGACTAATGGGGCCAACGTCCTGACTTTC.